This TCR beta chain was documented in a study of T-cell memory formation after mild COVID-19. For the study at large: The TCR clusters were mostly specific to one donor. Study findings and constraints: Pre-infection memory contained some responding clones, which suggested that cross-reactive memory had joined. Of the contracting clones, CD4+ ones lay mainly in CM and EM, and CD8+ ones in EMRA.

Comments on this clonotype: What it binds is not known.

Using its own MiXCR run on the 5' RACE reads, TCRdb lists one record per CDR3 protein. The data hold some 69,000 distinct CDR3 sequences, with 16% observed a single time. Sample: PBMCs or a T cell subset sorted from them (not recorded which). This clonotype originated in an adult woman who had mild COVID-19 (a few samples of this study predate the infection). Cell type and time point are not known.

The CDR3 loop is CASSSPGSPEAFF. The CDR3 bases are TGTGCCAGCAGCTCCCCCGGGAGCCCTGAAGCTTTCTTT. The gene calls are TRBV7-2 and TRBJ1-1; the D is unclear. V was shortened by 4 bases and J by 6 bases, with 12 bases between the two germline ends. This CDR3 has 13 amino acids. Germline assignment: CDR1 SGHTA and CDR2 FQGNSA.